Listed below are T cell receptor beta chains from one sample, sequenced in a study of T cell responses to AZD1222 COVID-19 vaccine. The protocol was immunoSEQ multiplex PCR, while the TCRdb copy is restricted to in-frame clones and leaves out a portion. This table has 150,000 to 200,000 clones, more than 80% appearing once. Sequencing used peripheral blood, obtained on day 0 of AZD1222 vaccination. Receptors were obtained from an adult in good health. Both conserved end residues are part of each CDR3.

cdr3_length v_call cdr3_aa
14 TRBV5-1 CASSLWGTGSPLHF
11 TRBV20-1 CSAATTYEQFF
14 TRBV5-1 CASSRGTSLREQYF
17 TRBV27 CASSLLGAVLRTDTQYF
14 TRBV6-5 CASRWGHQNTEAFF
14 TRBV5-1 CASSSGTGRETQYF
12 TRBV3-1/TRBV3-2 CASSQGVGEAFF
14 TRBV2 CASSDERTGAEAFF
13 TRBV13 CASSRSGVYEQYF
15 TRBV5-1 CASTFSDRGTEKLFF
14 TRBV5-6 CASSLIWTANGYTF
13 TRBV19 CASSSGLYNEQFF
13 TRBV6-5 CASSRDRAAEAFF
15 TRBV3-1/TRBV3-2 CASSQVRLAGNEQFF